Listed below are T cell receptor beta chains from one sample, sequenced in a study of response to subunit inactivated influenza vaccine. TCRdb analysed the RT-PCR reads with MiXCR anew, one entry per CDR3 protein. The sample includes over 750,000 distinct CDR3 sequences, roughly 20% seen only once; the top ten take approximately 10%. The sample was PBMCs from blood, taken 4 to 6 days after vaccination. These receptors all come from a man aged 50-60 years who received an inactivated influenza vaccine. Both conserved end residues are part of each CDR3. The D gene is left open where the match is weak. Only part of the rows carry a size: once, few, many, or a class if the clone is expanded.

d_call: TRBD1; j_call: TRBJ2-5; v_call: TRBV27; clone_size: few; cdr3_aa: CASSSRGLDGMETQYF; cdr3_nt: TGTGCCAGCAGTTCCAGGGGGCTGGATGGGATGGAGACCCAGTACTTC
d_call: NA; j_call: TRBJ2-5; v_call: TRBV29-1; clone_size: many; cdr3_aa: CSVHHGTETQYF; cdr3_nt: TGCAGCGTTCATCACGGGACGGAGACCCAGTACTTC
d_call: NA; j_call: TRBJ2-6; v_call: TRBV28; clone_size: NA; cdr3_aa: CASSRGLTLSGANVLTF; cdr3_nt: TGTGCCAGCAGTCGGGGGCTTACCCTATCTGGGGCCAACGTCCTGACTTTC
d_call: NA; j_call: TRBJ2-7; v_call: TRBV15; clone_size: NA; cdr3_aa: CATSRESGYEQYF; cdr3_nt: TGTGCCACCAGCAGAGAGAGCGGCTACGAGCAGTACTTC
d_call: TRBD2; j_call: TRBJ2-3; v_call: TRBV20-1; clone_size: NA; cdr3_aa: CSAWTSGAGGDTQYF; cdr3_nt: TGCAGTGCTTGGACTAGCGGGGCCGGGGGCGATACGCAGTATTTT
d_call: TRBD1; j_call: TRBJ1-1; v_call: TRBV30; clone_size: NA; cdr3_aa: CAWRPGGNTEAFF; cdr3_nt: TGTGCCTGGAGACCAGGGGGGAACACTGAAGCTTTCTTT
d_call: NA; j_call: TRBJ2-1; v_call: TRBV12-3/TRBV12-4; clone_size: NA; cdr3_aa: CASTFSSGGPGDEQFF; cdr3_nt: TGTGCCAGCACCTTCTCCTCGGGGGGCCCGGGAGATGAGCAGTTCTTC
d_call: TRBD2; j_call: TRBJ2-7; v_call: TRBV4-3; clone_size: few; cdr3_aa: CASSQVGSGGYEQYF; cdr3_nt: TGCGCCAGCAGCCAAGTGGGTAGCGGGGGATACGAGCAGTACTTC
d_call: TRBD1; j_call: TRBJ1-1; v_call: TRBV7-9; clone_size: NA; cdr3_aa: CASSVTGAQEAFF; cdr3_nt: TGTGCCAGCAGCGTAACAGGGGCGCAGGAAGCTTTCTTT
d_call: NA; j_call: TRBJ2-7; v_call: TRBV7-9; clone_size: few; cdr3_aa: CASSFPGSYEQYF; cdr3_nt: TGTGCCAGCAGCTTCCCTGGGTCCTACGAGCAGTACTTC
d_call: NA; j_call: TRBJ2-5; v_call: TRBV7-7; clone_size: NA; cdr3_aa: CASSSLGLETQYF; cdr3_nt: TGTGCTAGCAGCTCTTTAGGGTTGGAGACCCAGTACTTC
d_call: NA; j_call: TRBJ1-6; v_call: TRBV12-3/TRBV12-4; clone_size: NA; cdr3_aa: CASSLGMGNSPLHF; cdr3_nt: TGTGCCAGCAGCCTGGGGATGGGTAATTCACCCCTCCACTTT
d_call: NA; j_call: TRBJ2-1; v_call: TRBV11-2; clone_size: NA; cdr3_aa: CASSLVPSQAHEQFF; cdr3_nt: TGTGCCAGCAGCTTAGTGCCTAGCCAAGCCCATGAGCAGTTCTTC
d_call: TRBD1; j_call: TRBJ2-1; v_call: TRBV7-7; clone_size: NA; cdr3_aa: CASSFDRGNEQFF; cdr3_nt: TGTGCCAGCAGCTTCGACAGGGGGAATGAGCAGTTCTTC
d_call: NA; j_call: TRBJ2-3; v_call: TRBV7-6; clone_size: NA; cdr3_aa: CASRKLAMVGYTDTQYF; cdr3_nt: TGTGCCAGCAGAAAGCTAGCGATGGTTGGGTACACAGATACGCAGTATTTT
d_call: TRBD2; j_call: TRBJ2-4; v_call: TRBV7-2; clone_size: many; cdr3_aa: CASSLLAGVAKNIQYF; cdr3_nt: TGTGCCAGCAGTCTACTAGCGGGAGTAGCCAAAAACATTCAGTACTTC
d_call: NA; j_call: TRBJ2-4; v_call: TRBV20-1; clone_size: NA; cdr3_aa: CSARDGVGKNIQYF; cdr3_nt: TGCAGTGCTAGAGATGGGGTTGGTAAAAACATTCAGTACTTC
d_call: NA; j_call: TRBJ2-1; v_call: TRBV5-1; clone_size: NA; cdr3_aa: CASSLGLRPLLVDEQFF; cdr3_nt: TGCGCCAGCAGCTTGGGTTTAAGGCCACTTCTCGTCGATGAGCAGTTCTTC
d_call: NA; j_call: TRBJ1-2; v_call: TRBV20-1; clone_size: NA; cdr3_aa: CSARGIGTYYGYTF; cdr3_nt: TGCAGTGCTAGAGGTATTGGGACATACTATGGCTACACCTTC
d_call: NA; j_call: TRBJ2-5; v_call: TRBV5-1; clone_size: NA; cdr3_aa: CASSHEETQYF; cdr3_nt: TGCGCCAGCAGCCACGAAGAGACCCAGTACTTC
d_call: TRBD2; j_call: TRBJ2-1; v_call: TRBV11-2; clone_size: few; cdr3_aa: CASSLEGTDRVLAGDLNEQFF; cdr3_nt: TGTGCCAGCAGCTTAGAGGGTACGGACAGGGTACTAGCGGGAGACCTCAATGAGCAGTTCTTC
d_call: NA; j_call: TRBJ2-7; v_call: TRBV10-3; clone_size: NA; cdr3_aa: CAIRQQGEQYF; cdr3_nt: TGTGCCATCAGGCAACAAGGCGAGCAGTACTTC
d_call: TRBD2; j_call: TRBJ2-5; v_call: TRBV28; clone_size: once; cdr3_aa: CASSPGLEGQETQYF; cdr3_nt: TGTGCCAGCAGTCCGGGACTAGAGGGCCAAGAGACCCAGTACTTC
d_call: TRBD2; j_call: TRBJ2-1; v_call: TRBV7-9; clone_size: NA; cdr3_aa: CASSPPAGGRWDEQFF; cdr3_nt: TGTGCCAGCAGCCCCCCAGCGGGAGGGCGGTGGGATGAGCAGTTCTTC
d_call: TRBD1; j_call: TRBJ1-3; v_call: TRBV27; clone_size: NA; cdr3_aa: CASSPYRGRSGNTIYF; cdr3_nt: TGTGCCAGCAGTCCCTACAGGGGGAGATCTGGAAACACCATATATTTT
d_call: NA; j_call: TRBJ2-4; v_call: TRBV4-2; clone_size: NA; cdr3_aa: CASSQDRTVRYIQYF; cdr3_nt: TGTGCCAGCAGCCAAGACCGGACAGTGAGGTACATTCAGTACTTC
d_call: NA; j_call: TRBJ1-5; v_call: TRBV29-1; clone_size: NA; cdr3_aa: CSVVPVPGEPQHF; cdr3_nt: TGCAGCGTTGTCCCAGTCCCGGGGGAGCCCCAGCATTTT
d_call: NA; j_call: TRBJ2-3; v_call: TRBV11-2; clone_size: NA; cdr3_aa: CASSAPWDPTDTQYF; cdr3_nt: TGTGCCAGCAGCGCCCCTTGGGACCCCACAGATACGCAGTATTTT
d_call: TRBD2; j_call: TRBJ2-7; v_call: TRBV27; clone_size: many; cdr3_aa: CASSLRTSAYEQYF; cdr3_nt: TGTGCCAGCAGTTTACGGACTAGCGCCTACGAGCAGTACTTC
d_call: TRBD1; j_call: TRBJ2-1; v_call: TRBV6-2/TRBV6-3; clone_size: once; cdr3_aa: CASRPRNRGLLSSYNEQFF; cdr3_nt: TGTGCCAGCAGACCCCGGAACAGGGGTCTATTAAGCTCCTACAATGAGCAGTTCTTC
d_call: TRBD2; j_call: TRBJ2-1; v_call: TRBV29-1; clone_size: few; cdr3_aa: CSVEKRETYNEQFF; cdr3_nt: TGCAGCGTTGAAAAGCGGGAGACGTACAATGAGCAGTTCTTC
d_call: NA; j_call: TRBJ2-1; v_call: TRBV5-1; clone_size: few; cdr3_aa: CASSLAQNNEQFF; cdr3_nt: TGCGCCAGCAGCTTGGCACAGAACAATGAGCAGTTCTTC
d_call: TRBD1; j_call: TRBJ2-7; v_call: TRBV7-6; clone_size: few; cdr3_aa: CASSLGDRGFRYEQYF; cdr3_nt: TGTGCCAGCAGCTTAGGTGACAGGGGGTTTCGGTACGAGCAGTACTTC
d_call: TRBD1; j_call: TRBJ1-1; v_call: TRBV10-3; clone_size: few; cdr3_aa: CAITPDRGNTEAFF; cdr3_nt: TGTGCCATCACTCCGGACAGGGGGAACACTGAAGCTTTCTTT
d_call: NA; j_call: TRBJ2-1; v_call: TRBV5-5; clone_size: NA; cdr3_aa: CASSSLLGSEQFF; cdr3_nt: TGTGCCAGCAGCTCCTTATTGGGGAGTGAGCAGTTCTTC
d_call: NA; j_call: TRBJ2-7; v_call: TRBV7-8; clone_size: NA; cdr3_aa: CASSLDGTTSDEQYF; cdr3_nt: TGTGCCAGCAGCTTAGATGGGACGACCAGCGACGAGCAGTACTTC
d_call: NA; j_call: TRBJ1-1; v_call: TRBV10-3; clone_size: few; cdr3_aa: CAISGEGGVRRGEAFF; cdr3_nt: TGTGCCATCAGTGGAGAGGGGGGAGTTCGGCGTGGTGAAGCTTTCTTT
d_call: NA; j_call: TRBJ1-1; v_call: TRBV5-1; clone_size: NA; cdr3_aa: CASSPDRQEAFF; cdr3_nt: TGCGCCAGCAGCCCGGACCGACAGGAAGCTTTCTTT
d_call: TRBD2; j_call: TRBJ2-1; v_call: TRBV9; clone_size: NA; cdr3_aa: CASSVDGLAGMDDPQFF; cdr3_nt: TGTGCCAGCAGCGTAGATGGGCTAGCGGGAATGGACGACCCCCAGTTCTTC
d_call: NA; j_call: TRBJ1-1; v_call: TRBV28; clone_size: NA; cdr3_aa: CASSLEGSLEAFF; cdr3_nt: TGTGCCAGCAGTTTAGAGGGAAGTCTTGAAGCTTTCTTT
d_call: TRBD2; j_call: TRBJ2-3; v_call: TRBV9; clone_size: NA; cdr3_aa: CASSVDNGRVADTQYF; cdr3_nt: TGTGCCAGCAGCGTAGATAACGGGAGGGTTGCAGATACGCAGTATTTT
d_call: NA; j_call: TRBJ1-5; v_call: TRBV5-1; clone_size: many; cdr3_aa: CASSLGPTSNQPQHF; cdr3_nt: TGCGCCAGCAGCCTGGGACCGACGAGCAATCAGCCCCAGCATTTT
d_call: NA; j_call: TRBJ2-3; v_call: TRBV3-1; clone_size: many; cdr3_aa: CASSQGPKGYF; cdr3_nt: TGTGCCAGCAGCCAAGGACCAAAGGGGTATTTT
d_call: NA; j_call: TRBJ2-5; v_call: TRBV12-3/TRBV12-4; clone_size: few; cdr3_aa: CASSPRPDIGWYF; cdr3_nt: TGTGCCAGCAGTCCCAGACCCGACATCGGTTGGTACTTC
d_call: TRBD2; j_call: TRBJ2-3; v_call: TRBV4-2; clone_size: NA; cdr3_aa: CASSPPTSGRAGDTQYF; cdr3_nt: TGTGCCAGCAGCCCTCCGACTAGCGGGAGGGCCGGAGATACGCAGTATTTT
d_call: NA; j_call: TRBJ2-3; v_call: TRBV10-3; clone_size: NA; cdr3_aa: CAISDTWWTGEPTDTQYF; cdr3_nt: TGTGCCATCAGTGACACGTGGTGGACGGGAGAGCCCACAGATACGCAGTATTTT
d_call: NA; j_call: TRBJ2-5; v_call: TRBV20-1; clone_size: NA; cdr3_aa: CSARGRSRREETQYF; cdr3_nt: TGCAGTGCTAGAGGCCGTAGTCGTAGGGAGGAGACCCAGTACTTC
d_call: TRBD1; j_call: TRBJ2-1; v_call: TRBV3-1; clone_size: NA; cdr3_aa: CASSHTVGTEYNEQFF; cdr3_nt: TGTGCCAGCAGCCATACGGTAGGGACAGAGTACAATGAGCAGTTCTTC
d_call: NA; j_call: TRBJ2-1; v_call: TRBV15; clone_size: NA; cdr3_aa: CATSRAASDGNEQFF; cdr3_nt: TGTGCCACCAGCAGAGCGGCCTCCGATGGGAATGAGCAGTTCTTC
d_call: NA; j_call: TRBJ2-2; v_call: TRBV9; clone_size: NA; cdr3_aa: CASSVRTTGELFF; cdr3_nt: TGTGCCAGCAGCGTACGCACCACCGGGGAGCTGTTTTTT
d_call: NA; j_call: TRBJ2-5; v_call: TRBV24-1; clone_size: NA; cdr3_aa: CATSDFPETQYF; cdr3_nt: TGTGCCACCAGTGATTTCCCAGAGACCCAGTACTTC
d_call: NA; j_call: TRBJ2-3; v_call: TRBV7-9; clone_size: few; cdr3_aa: CASSLAIASTDTQYF; cdr3_nt: TGTGCCAGCAGCTTAGCGATCGCTAGCACAGATACGCAGTATTTT
d_call: TRBD2; j_call: TRBJ2-7; v_call: TRBV6-5; clone_size: NA; cdr3_aa: CASSYSSGTYYEQYF; cdr3_nt: TGTGCCAGCAGTTACTCTAGCGGGACCTACTACGAGCAGTACTTC
d_call: TRBD2; j_call: TRBJ2-2; v_call: TRBV4-2; clone_size: NA; cdr3_aa: CASSQDVAGGSGTGELFF; cdr3_nt: TGTGCCAGCAGCCAAGATGTGGCGGGAGGGTCGGGGACCGGGGAGCTGTTTTTT